The 30 T cell receptor beta chains below all came from one sample that was sequenced in a study of cytomegalovirus exposure and HLA in healthy donors. PCR amplification relied on 60 Vbeta primers (plus 13 Jbeta primers). Data came from immunoSEQ multiplex PCR; TCRdb stores just in-frame clones and leaves some out. The sample carries about 120,000 clones, 75% to 85% recorded once. Material: PBMCs. The receptor set was obtained from a man younger than 40 in good health and CMV-seropositive.

This clone is a singleton in its sample. The rearrangement uses TRBV5-6 and TRBJ2-4; 8 bases match TRBD1. J gave up 1 base and V 4 bases, and 10 bases lay outside the gene matches. In germline, CDR1 is SGHDT, CDR2 YYEEEE. There are 17 residues in the CDR3. Here the CDR3 reads CASSLRQGFVAKNIQYF. The CDR3 nucleotides are TGTGCCAGCAGCCTCCGACAGGGGTTCGTGGCCAAAAACATTCAGTACTTC.

This chain links TRBV7-2 with TRBJ2-1; a possible D gene is TRBD2 (5 bases). The V end was cut by 1 base, the J end by 9 bases, with 10 bases between. CDR3 size: 13 residues. Per the germline V gene, CDR1 is SGHTA and CDR2 is FQGNSA. CDR3 residues: CASSLGTAVEQFF. In DNA, the CDR3 is TGTGCCAGCAGCTTAGGGACTGCTGTTGAGCAGTTCTTC.

J is TRBJ1-5 and V is TRBV7-8, with no clear D. Germline V lookup: CDR1 SGHVS, CDR2 FQNEAQ. V lost 1 base, J lost 1 base, and 11 bases lay in between. The CDR3 is made up of 16 amino acids. CDR3 DNA sequence: TGTGCCAGCAGCTTAGTCCCTGGAGAGAGCAATCAGCCCCAGCATTTT. Protein: CASSLVPGESNQPQHF.

This clone was seen a handful of times. This chain uses TRBV7-9 with TRBJ1-3, with D hard to call. Germline CDR1 is SEHNR and CDR2 is FQNEAQ (reference sequence). This CDR3 comprises 17 residues. Trimming shortened V by 2 bases and J by 4 bases, and 18 bases separated the two germline ends. This CDR3 reads CASSLRKGGLLGNTIYF. The CDR3 bases are TGTGCCAGCAGCTTAAGAAAAGGCGGCCTCCTCGGAAACACCATATATTTT.

The CDR3 DNA reads TGTGCCAGCAGCCAAGATCTGAGGGACACTGAAGCTTTCTTT. Translated, it gives CASSQDLRDTEAFF. V usage is TRBV4-2 and J usage is TRBJ1-1; D ambiguous. Germline V CDR1 and CDR2: LGHNA, YNFKEQ. Trimming cost V 0 bases and J 3 bases, with 8 bases left between them. The CDR3 sequence is 14 residues long.

The chain joins TRBV19 to TRBJ1-1, with TRBD1 as a possible D gene (5 bases). V was trimmed by 3 bases and J by 10 bases, leaving 15 bases between them. The V gene's germline CDR1 is LNHDA and CDR2 SQIVND (reference sequence). CDR3 length: 13 amino acids. The CDR3: CASSIQRQSRAFF. The DNA of the CDR3 is TGTGCCAGTAGTATTCAAAGACAGTCAAGAGCTTTCTTT. The full variable domain, rest sourced from reference TRBV19 and TRBJ1-1, is DGGITQSPKYLFRKEGQNVTLSCEQNLNHDAMYWYRQDPGQGLRLIYYSQIVNDFQKGDIAEGYSVSREKKESFPLTVTSAQKNPTAFYLCASSIQRQSRAFFGQGTRLTVV.

Concerning this clone: Sequence at one end of the junction differs from germline and may be a read error. The chain is built from TRBV7-9 and TRBJ2-1, with 7 bases fitting TRBD2. The CDR3 sequence is 16 residues long. Germline CDR1 and CDR2: SEHNR and FQNEAQ (reference sequence). The CDR3 sequence is CSSSLDPAGSYNEQFF. In DNA form, the CDR3 reads TGTTCCAGCAGCTTAGATCCAGCGGGATCTTACAATGAGCAGTTCTTC.

The rearrangement links TRBV7-9 to TRBJ2-5, with 15 positions matching TRBD2. V was pared by 5 bases and J by 5 bases, with 9 bases of the junction left unmatched. The germline CDR1 and CDR2 sequences are SEHNR and FQNEAQ (reference sequence). The CDR3 contains 17 residues. CDR3 sequence (DNA): TGTGCCAGCAGCCCAAGGACTAGCGGGAGGGCAAGGGAGACCCAGTACTTC. Translating gives CASSPRTSGRARETQYF.

V and J are TRBV2 and TRBJ2-1, with D possibly matching TRBD1 (6 bases). Germline V gene data show CDR1 as SNHLY and CDR2 as FYNNEI. CDR3 size: 15 residues. Trimming removed 2 bases at V and 6 bases at J, with 14 bases between. The CDR3 is CASSEFRGAGNEQFF. Written as DNA, the CDR3 is TGTGCCAGCAGTGAATTCAGGGGCGCGGGCAATGAGCAGTTCTTC.

V usage is TRBV13 and J usage is TRBJ2-7; possibly TRBD1 for D (6 bases). Germline V lookup: CDR1 PRHDT, CDR2 FYEKMQ (reference sequence). The CDR3 sequence is 14 residues long. V was shortened by 2 bases and J by 3 bases, with 11 bases between the two germline ends. CDR3 coding DNA: TGTGCCAGCAGCTTACACGGCAGGGGCTACGAGCAGTACTTC. Translated, it gives CASSLHGRGYEQYF.

The rearrangement links TRBV13 to TRBJ2-5; possible D gene TRBD2, 7 bases. This CDR3 is built from 16 residues. Germline V CDR1 and CDR2: PRHDT, FYEKMQ (reference sequence). V shed 0 bases and J shed 4 bases, with 15 bases lying between them. The CDR3 DNA reads as TGTGCCAGCAGCTTAGGAGGGGGGGCGCGAGGAGAGACCCAGTACTTC. It specifies CASSLGGGARGETQYF.

The CDR3 loop is CASSYTIANNQPQHF. The CDR3 DNA follows: TGCGCCAGCAGCTACACAATCGCAAACAATCAGCCCCAGCATTTT. This rearrangement joins TRBV4-3 to TRBJ1-5; D gene uncertain. Germline V gene lookup returns CDR1 LGHNA and CDR2 YSLEER. The CDR3 loop spans 15 amino acids. V lost 5 bases and J 3 bases, leaving 14 bases between the germline ends.

The sample holds one count of this clone. The chain is built from TRBV6-1 and TRBJ2-7; 9 bases map to TRBD1. With V trimmed by 8 bases and J by 4 bases, 9 bases remained unmatched. The germline V gene has CDR1 MNHNS and CDR2 SASEGT. This CDR3 comprises 14 residues. CDR3 DNA: TGTGCCAGCTACTCCCGGACAGGGGAATACGAGCAGTACTTC. Its translation is CASYSRTGEYEQYF.

The sample holds a few counts of this clone. The chain carries TRBV6-5 and TRBJ1-1; a weak D match, TRBD1 (6 bases). Germline V CDR1 and CDR2: MNHEY, SVGAGI. The V gene lost 5 bases and the J gene lost 5 bases, with 15 bases spanning the gap. CDR3 length: 14 amino acids. The CDR3 here is CASSRGGEGTEAFF. The CDR3 bases are TGTGCCAGCAGTAGGGGGGGAGAGGGGACTGAAGCTTTCTTT.

V usage is TRBV4-2 and J usage is TRBJ1-2; 7 bases match TRBD1. V dropped 3 bases and J dropped 6; count of bases not matched to a gene: 13. The CDR3 has 16 residues. Per the germline V gene, CDR1 is LGHNA and CDR2 is YNFKEQ. Written as DNA, the CDR3 is TGTGCCAGCAGCCAGATGACACTCCAGGGGGTGGATGGCTACACCTTC. Translation: CASSQMTLQGVDGYTF.

The chain recombines TRBV13 with TRBJ2-3; 12 bases are a match to TRBD2. The CDR3 totals 16 residues. Germline loops: CDR1 PRHDT, CDR2 FYEKMQ (reference sequence). Trimming took 4 bases from V and 10 from J; bases not matched to a gene: 12. The CDR3 nucleotides are TGTGCCAGCAGCTCCAGACTAGCGGGGGCGGAGAGGGCGCAGTATTTT. The encoded protein is CASSSRLAGAERAQYF.

V usage is TRBV10-3 and J usage is TRBJ2-7; D perhaps matches TRBD1 (6 bases). The CDR3 is 17 residues long. Germline V gene sequence: CDR1 ENHRY, CDR2 SYGVKD. V was cut by 4 bases and J by 3 bases, with 22 bases left in between. CDR3 nucleotides: TGTGCCATCAGTGTTAGGGGGTCCCAAAACTCTAACTACGAGCAGTACTTC. Translation: CAISVRGSQNSNYEQYF.

The chain recombines TRBV11-2 with TRBJ2-1; TRBD2 matches 8 bases. Losses at the gene ends were 8 bases for V and 0 bases for J; bases not matched to a gene: 6. The CDR3 contains 15 residues. The germline V gene encodes CDR1 SGHAT and CDR2 FQNNGV. For the CDR3, the DNA is TGTGCCAGCCTCGGGGCGGGGGGCTCCTACAATGAGCAGTTCTTC. Amino acid sequence: CASLGAGGSYNEQFF.

The chain employs TRBV19 and TRBJ1-5; TRBD1 aligns across 7 bases. Germline CDR1 and CDR2: LNHDA and SQIVND (reference sequence). The CDR3 loop spans 15 amino acids. Trimming removed 5 bases from V and 9 bases from J; junction bases left unmatched: 13. The CDR3 loop is CASSVGTARGLPQHF. The CDR3, as DNA: TGTGCCAGTAGTGTCGGGACAGCCCGGGGTTTGCCCCAGCATTTT. Combining the CDR3 with reference TRBV19 and TRBJ1-5 gives the whole variable domain DGGITQSPKYLFRKEGQNVTLSCEQNLNHDAMYWYRQDPGQGLRLIYYSQIVNDFQKGDIAEGYSVSREKKESFPLTVTSAQKNPTAFYLCASSVGTARGLPQHFGDGTRLSIL.

The rearrangement links TRBV9 to TRBJ1-2; weak D call: TRBD1 (5 bases). The length of the CDR3 is 13 residues. Germline values: CDR1 SGDLS, CDR2 YYNGEE. V was trimmed by 0 bases and J by 8 bases, leaving 11 bases between them. The CDR3 sequence: CASSVGRGAGYTF. For the CDR3, the DNA is TGTGCCAGCAGCGTAGGAAGGGGTGCGGGCTACACCTTC.

The chain uses TRBV5-1 and TRBJ2-6; unclear D gene. Germline-derived CDR1 and CDR2 are SGHRS and YFSETQ. Trimming pared 3 bases from V and 1 base from J, leaving 8 bases between. CDR3 length: 15 amino acids. CDR3 amino acids: CASSSLDSGANVLTF. CDR3 coding DNA: TGCGCCAGCAGCTCTTTAGATTCTGGGGCCAACGTCCTGACTTTC.

V gene TRBV11-2 combines with J gene TRBJ2-7, with TRBD1 as a possible D gene (5 bases). V lost 5 bases and J 5 bases, leaving 16 bases between the germline ends. The CDR3 sequence is 14 residues long. Germline V gene lookup returns CDR1 SGHAT and CDR2 FQNNGV. Written as DNA, the CDR3 is TGTGCCAGCAGCCCCCTCGTGTTGGGGCACGAGCAGTACTTC. Its protein is CASSPLVLGHEQYF.

This chain joins TRBV30 and TRBJ2-7; perhaps TRBD1 as D (5 bases). The CDR3 extends over 16 amino acids. V dropped 0 bases and J dropped 2 bases, with 17 bases sitting between them. CDR1 is GTSNPN, CDR2 SVGIG, per germline (reference sequence). In nucleotides, the CDR3 is TGTGCCTGGAGTGTAGAGTTTTGGGGCAGCACCTACGAGCAGTACTTC. Translation gives CAWSVEFWGSTYEQYF.

This clone was seen only once. In DNA, the CDR3 is TGTGCCATCAGTGAGGGGACAGCCTATAATTCACCCCTCCACTTT. Its translation is CAISEGTAYNSPLHF. This sequence joins TRBV10-3 and TRBJ1-6; 7 nucleotides match TRBD1. Trimming removed 2 bases from V and 2 bases from J; junction bases left unmatched: 0. The CDR3 is 15 amino acids. In germline, CDR1 is ENHRY, CDR2 SYGVKD.

To note about this clone: The same CDR3 arises from other DNA sequences in this sample as well. The gene calls are TRBV4-3 and TRBJ1-2, with 7 bases aligning to TRBD1. The CDR3 totals 14 residues. Germline-derived CDR1 and CDR2 are LGHNA and YSLEER. Trimming at V came to 3 bases and at J to 3 bases, leaving 4 bases not matched to a gene. CDR3 region: CASSQGTGDYGYTF. The CDR3 region has the DNA TGCGCCAGCAGCCAGGGTACAGGGGACTATGGCTACACCTTC.

This chain joins TRBV4-1 and TRBJ1-1; TRBD1 matches 7 bases. Trimming took 6 bases from V and 11 from J; bases not matched to a gene: 12. This CDR3 contains 13 residues. Germline CDR1 reads MGHRA; CDR2 reads YSYEKL. The CDR3 region is CASSQTGRFSAFF. CDR3 nucleotides: TGCGCCAGCAGTCAGACAGGGAGGTTTAGCGCTTTCTTT.

The genes are TRBV2 and TRBJ2-1; the D is unclear. Trimming stripped 3 bases from V and 12 bases from J, with 15 bases between. The V gene's germline CDR1 is SNHLY and CDR2 FYNNEI. The CDR3 length is 13 residues. The CDR3: CASSDVSRVGQFF. DNA for the CDR3: TGTGCCAGCAGTGACGTTTCTCGGGTAGGGCAGTTCTTC. The full variable domain, rest sourced from reference TRBV2 and TRBJ2-1, is EPEVTQTPSHQVTQMGQEVILRCVPISNHLYFYWYRQILGQKVEFLVSFYNNEISEKSEIFDDQFSVERPDGSNFTLKIRSTKLEDSAMYFCASSDVSRVGQFFGPGTRLTVL.

To note about this clone: The junction departs from the called germline gene at one end, perhaps through a read error. The chain links TRBV7-9 to TRBJ2-2, with 13 bases matching TRBD2. Germline CDR1 is SEHNR and CDR2 is FQNEAQ (reference sequence). The CDR3 consists of 15 residues. The CDR3 nucleotides read TGTTCCAGCAGCCCCACTAGCGGGGGGGCCGGGGAGCTGTTTTTT. Its translation is CSSSPTSGGAGELFF. Looking up the rest from reference TRBV7-9 and TRBJ2-2 gives the full variable domain: DTGVSQNPRHKITKRGQNVTFRCDPISEHNRLYWYRQTLGQGPEFLTYFQNEAQLEKSRLLSDRFSAERPKGSFSTLEIQRTEQGDSAMYLCSSSPTSGGAGELFFGEGSRLTVL.

This clone was observed a handful of times. The V and J genes are TRBV9 and TRBJ2-1; D not resolved. CDR1 is SGDLS and CDR2 is YYNGEE in the germline V gene. The CDR3 loop spans 13 amino acids. The V and J ends lost 2 bases and 6 bases respectively, with 9 bases between them. The CDR3 protein is CASSVSRINEQFF. The CDR3 DNA is TGTGCCAGCAGCGTCTCTAGAATCAATGAGCAGTTCTTC.

V usage is TRBV15 and J usage is TRBJ1-4; D perhaps matches TRBD1 (5 bases). Germline CDR1 LNHNV, CDR2 YYDKDF (reference sequence). The CDR3 extends over 15 amino acids. Trimming took 3 bases from V and 5 from J, leaving 13 bases between them. The CDR3 sequence: CATSREGLRNEKLFF. Written as DNA, the CDR3 is TGTGCCACCAGCAGGGAGGGGTTGCGGAATGAAAAACTGTTTTTT.